The 20 T cell receptor beta chains presented below share a single source sample, sequenced in a study of T cells in Graves' hyperthyroidism and ophthalmopathy. Researchers took RNA transcripts and amplified the TCR beta CDR3 regions from them. The HTBI set primed first-round TCR CDR3 RT-PCR. TCRdb processed the multiplex PCR reads anew with MiXCR; each CDR3 protein has one entry. The sample consists of some 740,000 distinct CDR3 sequences, 14% of them appearing once. Input material: blood. These receptors were taken from a woman between 18 and 29 years old with Graves' hyperthyroidism.

This clonotype appeared a few times. The genes are TRBV28 and TRBJ2-7; a possible D gene is TRBD1 (6 bases). CDR3 length: 12 residues. V lost 10 bases, J lost 4 bases, and 14 bases lay in between. Germline V gene data show CDR1 as MDHEN and CDR2 as SYDVKM. CDR3 amino acids: CATSGDLYEQYF. For the CDR3, the DNA is TGTGCCACGTCAGGGGATTTGTACGAGCAGTACTTC.

This clonotype has at least ten counts. The chain carries TRBV27 and TRBJ2-3; 7 nucleotides match TRBD2. The CDR3 covers 16 residues. J lost 4 bases, V lost 7 bases, and 14 bases had no gene match. The germline V gene has CDR1 MNHEY and CDR2 SMNVEV (reference sequence). The CDR3 DNA reads TGTGCCAGCACAAGTGGCGGGAGTGGTATCGCAGATACGCAGTATTTT. This gives the protein CASTSGGSGIADTQYF.

The chain combines TRBV6-1 with TRBJ2-1, with a tentative D call TRBD1 (5 bases). The CDR3 runs 13 residues. V lost 9 bases, J lost 4 bases, and 13 bases lay in between. CDR1 and CDR2 (germline): MNHNS, SASEGT. In DNA, the CDR3 is TGTGCCAGTAAGCCCCCAGGGTACAATGAGCAGTTCTTC. As protein: CASKPPGYNEQFF.

CDR3 loop: CSASRDSSTGEQYF. The CDR3 DNA sequence: TGCAGTGCTAGCCGGGACTCATCTACGGGGGAGCAGTACTTC. The chain couples TRBV20-1 to TRBJ2-7, with D perhaps TRBD2 (6 bases). CDR1 is DFQATT, CDR2 SNEGSKA, per germline (reference sequence). The CDR3 runs 14 residues. V was cut by 3 bases and J by 7 bases, with 19 bases left in between.

This clonotype was seen more than once but under ten times. The chain couples TRBV28 to TRBJ2-7, with D perhaps matching TRBD1 (5 bases). V lost 3 bases to trimming and J lost 2 bases, with 14 bases between them. The CDR3 runs to 15 residues. The germline gives CDR1 MDHEN, CDR2 SYDVKM. This CDR3 is CASSFLGKGTYEQYF. CDR3 nucleotides: TGTGCCAGCAGTTTCTTGGGTAAGGGGACCTACGAGCAGTACTTC.

This clonotype was observed at least ten times. The genes are TRBV11-2 and TRBJ2-7; D may match TRBD1 or TRBD2 (5 bases each). Trimming cost V 4 bases and J 2 bases, with 15 bases left between them. CDR3 size: 15 residues. The V gene's germline CDR1 is SGHAT and CDR2 FQNNGV. As DNA, the CDR3 is TGTGCCAGCAGCTCGCCGGGGCCTGGGACCTACGAGCAGTACTTC. Its protein is CASSSPGPGTYEQYF.

As to this clonotype: It may be a read error: a sequence one base away is much more abundant. This is likely a read error, given that the CDR3 carries no conserved phenylalanine or tryptophan at its end. The chain combines TRBV30 with TRBJ1-5, with unresolved D. CDR3 length equals 13 residues. Germline lookup yields CDR1 GTSNPN and CDR2 SVGIG (reference sequence). Deletions cut 0 bases from V and 4 bases from J, with 7 bases between. The CDR3 DNA reads as TGTGCCTGGAGTGTGAGCGGTAATCAGCCCCAGCATCTT. This sequence encodes CAWSVSGNQPQHL.

The chain links TRBV12-3 or TRBV12-4 to TRBJ2-7, with 8 bases fitting TRBD2. Trimming took 3 bases from V and 2 from J; bases not matched to a gene: 6. This CDR3 region has 15 residues. The CDR3 DNA reads as TGTGCCAGCAGTTTCTCAGGGCGGGGGGCCTACGAGCAGTACTTC. This encodes CASSFSGRGAYEQYF.

The chain uses TRBV28 and TRBJ1-5; D call uncertain. Germline CDR1 is MDHEN and CDR2 is SYDVKM. The CDR3 covers 16 residues. Trimming pared 3 bases from V and 0 bases from J, leaving 12 bases between. The CDR3 spells CASSFMQTYSNQPQHF. CDR3 coding DNA: TGTGCCAGCAGTTTTATGCAGACTTATAGCAATCAGCCCCAGCATTTT.

This chain joins TRBV19 and TRBJ1-2; 7 bases are shared with TRBD1. The CDR3 has 17 residues. Germline V CDR1 and CDR2: LNHDA, SQIVND (reference sequence). The V segment lost 3 bases and the J segment 7 bases; nucleotides outside the gene matches: 17. For the CDR3, the DNA is TGTGCCAGTAGTATCGCCTTCGCGGGACAGCGGACGGCTGGCTACACCTTC. Translated: CASSIAFAGQRTAGYTF.

This chain connects TRBV6-2 or TRBV6-3 to TRBJ2-1; 7 bases fit TRBD1. V was pared by 8 bases and J by 8 bases, with 21 bases of the junction left unmatched. The germline V gene encodes CDR1 MNHEY and CDR2 SVGEGT. This CDR3 spans 17 amino acids. As DNA, the CDR3 is TGTGCCAGCGCCGCGCGACCGGGACAGACAACCGTCGATGAGCAGTTCTTC. This sequence encodes CASAARPGQTTVDEQFF.

The rearrangement joins TRBV27 to TRBJ1-1, with D perhaps matching TRBD1 (6 bases). The CDR3 has 15 residues. The ends were cut back, 2 bases at V and 0 bases at J, with 10 bases in the middle. Germline CDR1 and CDR2: MNHEY and SMNVEV (reference sequence). The CDR3 sequence is CASSLGQRLNTEAFF. CDR3 nucleotide sequence: TGTGCCAGCAGTTTAGGACAGCGCTTGAACACTGAAGCTTTCTTT.

This clonotype was seen at least ten times. This sequence joins TRBV11-2 and TRBJ2-2; D is perhaps TRBD2 (5 bases). Trimming shortened V by 6 bases and J by 1 base, and 9 bases separated the two germline ends. This CDR3 has 14 residues. Germline V CDR1 and CDR2: SGHAT, FQNNGV. CDR3 region: CASSRTWNTGELFF. In DNA, the CDR3 is TGTGCCAGCAGTAGGACTTGGAACACCGGGGAGCTGTTTTTT.

This clonotype has a handful of counts. This sequence joins TRBV28 and TRBJ2-1; tentatively, D is TRBD1 (6 bases). Germline CDR1 reads MDHEN; CDR2 reads SYDVKM. The CDR3 length is 15 residues. V lost 8 bases to trimming and J lost 3 bases, with 17 bases between them. In DNA form, the CDR3 reads TGTGCCAGCTGGGAAGGACAGTGGAGCTACAATGAGCAGTTCTTC. Translating it yields CASWEGQWSYNEQFF.

Notes on this clonotype: At one end the junction does not follow the germline gene, possibly because of a read error. The chain's CDR3 is CAGSVTSGSLYEQYF. DNA for the CDR3: TGTGCCGGCAGTGTGACTAGCGGGAGCCTCTACGAGCAGTACTTC. The J gene is TRBJ2-7, the V gene TRBV2; 12 bases fit TRBD2. Germline V gene lookup returns CDR1 SNHLY and CDR2 FYNNEI. The CDR3 contains 15 residues.

The table lists this clonotype with many counts. V and J are TRBV18 and TRBJ2-1, with a weak D call TRBD2 (5 bases). The length of the CDR3 is 13 residues. Germline CDR1 is KGHSH and CDR2 is LQKENI. The V and J ends lost 2 bases and 5 bases respectively, with 7 bases between them. The CDR3 protein is CASSPGRDNEQFF. DNA of the CDR3: TGTGCCAGCTCACCAGGGCGGGACAATGAGCAGTTCTTC.

This clonotype was seen many times. The rearrangement uses TRBV7-2 and TRBJ2-3; D is possibly TRBD1 or TRBD2 (6 bases each). V lost 5 bases and J 4 bases, leaving 16 bases between the germline ends. CDR3 length: 15 residues. Germline CDR1 and CDR2: SGHTA and FQGNSA. CDR3 nucleotides: TGTGCCAGCAGCCCGGGACTTGGGGGCGCAGATACGCAGTATTTT. It yields the protein CASSPGLGGADTQYF.

This clonotype has ten or more counts. The rearrangement joins TRBV20-1 to TRBJ1-1; D is unresolved. Deletions cut 7 bases from V and 4 bases from J, with 10 bases between. The CDR3 totals 11 residues. Per germline, CDR1 DFQATT and CDR2 SNEGSKA (reference sequence). The CDR3 loop reads CSVLSGTEAFF. The CDR3 nucleotides are TGCAGTGTTCTCTCAGGCACTGAAGCTTTCTTT.

With regard to this clonotype: Possible read error: a much larger clone is one base away. This chain connects TRBV6-5 to TRBJ2-7, with 10 bases matching TRBD1. The CDR3 contains 16 residues. The germline CDR1 and CDR2 sequences are MNHEY and SVGAGI. The CDR3 sequence is CAGSYSDGQGAYEQYF. CDR3 nucleotides: TGTGCCGGCAGTTACTCAGACGGACAGGGGGCCTACGAGCAGTACTTC.

This clonotype was seen ten or more times. This rearrangement joins TRBV6-2 or TRBV6-3 to TRBJ2-7; D may match TRBD1 or TRBD2 (5 bases each). The CDR3 covers 14 residues. V shed 8 bases and J shed 6 bases, with 20 bases lying between them. The germline V gene encodes CDR1 MNHEY and CDR2 SVGEGT. CDR3 bases: TGTGCCAGCCAACACCGGGACCATCTCGCCGAGCAGTACTTC. It specifies CASQHRDHLAEQYF.